These 4 T cell receptor beta chains originate from one sample sequenced in a study of blood T cell repertoires in COVID-19. Method: immunoSEQ multiplex PCR; TCRdb's copy keeps in-frame clones and lacks some. The repertoire holds approximately 210,000 clones, with about nine tenths as singletons. Sequenced input: peripheral blood. Every receptor here comes from a woman between 35 and 50 years old with acute or convalescent COVID-19.

V is TRBV5-4 and J is TRBJ2-3; 10 nucleotides line up with TRBD1. This CDR3 is 15 amino acids long. The V and J ends lost 1 base and 4 bases, in that order; junction bases with no gene match: 3. Per germline, CDR1 SGHNT and CDR2 YYREEE (reference sequence). CDR3 region: CASSLWDRGADTQYF. The DNA for the CDR3 is TGTGCCAGCAGCTTGTGGGACAGGGGCGCAGATACGCAGTATTTT.

The chain combines TRBV6-6 with TRBJ2-7; TRBD1 aligns across 7 bases. This CDR3 is built from 19 residues. Germline-derived CDR1 and CDR2 are MNHNY and SVGAGI (reference sequence). V lost 5 bases, J lost 0 bases, and 19 bases stayed unmatched. DNA for the CDR3: TGTGCCAGCAGTCCCCTCAAAAGACAGGGATTGATTAGCTCCTACGAGCAGTACGTC. Translated, it gives CASSPLKRQGLISSYEQYV.

The CDR3 coding sequence is TGTGCCAGCAGCTCCGGGACTCGGGAGAACGAGGAGCAGTTCTTC. Protein sequence: CASSSGTRENEEQFF. V usage is TRBV13 and J usage is TRBJ2-1; TRBD2 is a possible D gene (6 bases). The V gene lost 4 bases and the J gene lost 10 bases, with 20 bases spanning the gap. CDR1 is PRHDT, CDR2 FYEKMQ, per germline (reference sequence). The CDR3 sequence is 15 residues long.

Details on this clone: Within the sample, other DNA sequences also encode this same CDR3. V and J are TRBV4-1 and TRBJ1-2; D unclear. Germline CDR1 and CDR2: MGHRA and YSYEKL. V shed 1 base and J shed 2 bases, with 5 bases lying between them. There are 13 residues in the CDR3. CDR3 loop: CASSQGGNYGYTF. Here the CDR3 DNA reads TGCGCCAGCAGCCAAGGCGGAAACTATGGCTACACCTTC.